Listed here are 30 T cell receptor beta chains from one sample, sequenced in a study of response to subunit inactivated influenza vaccine. TCRdb fed the RT-PCR reads into MiXCR, producing one record per CDR3 protein. The table lists some 150,000 distinct CDR3 sequences, less than 15% of them singletons. The same specimen was also included in a second study, on T cells expressing NK-cell markers. As reported in that work: 5'RACE template switching with UMIs generated TCR beta cDNA.

Sequencing was performed on CD8+ T cells sorted from PBMCs, taken approximately 13 days after vaccination. The receptor set was obtained from a man aged 45-60 years who received an inactivated influenza vaccine.

This clonotype occurred a few times. V and J are TRBV20-1 and TRBJ1-5; no clear D gene. In germline, CDR1 is DFQATT, CDR2 SNEGSKA (reference sequence). Between the trimmed V and J ends, which lost 2 bases and 5 bases, there was a span of 10 bases. The CDR3 runs 13 residues. The chain's CDR3 is CSARHLEDQPQHF. The CDR3 DNA sequence: TGCAGTGCTAGACACCTGGAGGATCAGCCCCAGCATTTT.

This clonotype was counted ten times or more. The chain uses TRBV12-3 or TRBV12-4 and TRBJ1-2; D uncertain. The CDR3 runs 16 residues. Trimming took off 1 base at V and 1 base at J, with 13 bases between the two ends. This CDR3 reads CASSLVGAGDNYGYTF. The CDR3, as DNA: TGTGCCAGCAGTTTAGTTGGTGCAGGCGATAACTATGGCTACACCTTC.

The V and J genes are TRBV7-4 and TRBJ2-3; TRBD1 matches at 9 bases. The CDR3 runs to 16 residues. CDR1 is SGHVT and CDR2 is SQSDAQ in the germline V gene. V gave up 6 bases and J gave up 3 bases; unmatched junction bases: 10. The CDR3 region has the DNA TGTGCCAGCAGTTACAACAGGGGGCTTGGGACAGATACGCAGTATTTT. The encoded protein is CASSYNRGLGTDTQYF.

The table lists this clonotype with a few counts. The chain employs TRBV10-1 and TRBJ2-3; a weak D match, TRBD2 (5 bases). The CDR3 consists of 16 residues. The germline V gene encodes CDR1 WNHNN and CDR2 SYGVQD (reference sequence). V lost 3 bases and J 1 base, leaving 14 bases between the germline ends. Here the CDR3 reads CASSDPLAEGTDTQYF. For the CDR3, the DNA is TGCGCCAGCAGTGATCCCCTTGCGGAGGGCACAGATACGCAGTATTTT.

The chain combines TRBV7-8 with TRBJ2-1; maybe TRBD1 (5 bases). This CDR3 spans 13 amino acids. Germline assignment: CDR1 SGHVS and CDR2 FQNEAQ. The V and J ends lost 3 bases and 6 bases respectively, with 9 bases between them. CDR3 sequence reads: CASSFGHSNEQFF. CDR3 coding DNA: TGTGCCAGCAGCTTTGGACACAGCAATGAGCAGTTCTTC.

V usage is TRBV4-3 and J usage is TRBJ2-7; unclear D gene. The germline V and J ends were trimmed by 0 bases and 5 bases, with 11 bases remaining between them. This CDR3 contains 14 residues. The germline V gene has CDR1 LGHNA and CDR2 YSLEER. The DNA of the CDR3 is TGCGCCAGCAGCCAAGATTGGGAAGAAGACGAGCAGTACTTC. This sequence encodes CASSQDWEEDEQYF.

A few counts support this clonotype. V usage is TRBV6-2 or TRBV6-3 and J usage is TRBJ2-7; D possibly matches TRBD1 or TRBD2 (5 bases each). Between the trimmed V and J ends, which lost 5 bases and 2 bases, there was a span of 22 bases. Germline V gene data show CDR1 as MNHEY and CDR2 as SVGEGT. The CDR3 has 17 amino acids. The CDR3 region is CASSTIRRDGNTYEQYF. The CDR3 DNA follows: TGTGCCAGCAGTACGATACGCCGGGACGGGAACACCTACGAGCAGTACTTC.

The gene calls are TRBV4-2 and TRBJ2-3, with D perhaps TRBD2 (6 bases). The CDR3 has 16 amino acids. The V and J ends lost 0 bases and 2 bases respectively, with 12 bases between them. Germline loops: CDR1 LGHNA, CDR2 YNFKEQ. The CDR3 DNA follows: TGTGCCAGCAGCCAAGATTGGACGGGAGACACAGATACGCAGTATTTT. As protein: CASSQDWTGDTDTQYF.

This chain joins TRBV4-3 and TRBJ1-2, with D possibly being TRBD1 (6 bases). This CDR3 spans 14 amino acids. Trimming shortened V by 3 bases and J by 4 bases, and 12 bases separated the two germline ends. Germline V gives CDR1 LGHNA, CDR2 YSLEER. The CDR3 DNA sequence: TGCGCCAGCAGCCAGATACAGGGTTCCTATGGCTACACCTTC. It yields the protein CASSQIQGSYGYTF.

Only a few counts were recorded for this clonotype. The chain is built from TRBV4-2 and TRBJ2-3; D gene uncertain. With 3 bases removed from V and 0 bases from J, the gap between germline ends came to 16 bases. The germline V gene encodes CDR1 LGHNA and CDR2 YNFKEQ. The CDR3 has 17 residues. The CDR3 region is CASSQGGKITSTDTQYF. The CDR3 DNA follows: TGTGCCAGCAGCCAGGGTGGGAAAATTACTAGCACAGATACGCAGTATTTT.

The chain links TRBV9 to TRBJ1-1; 9 bases line up with TRBD1. The CDR3 has 13 residues. The trim removed 3 bases at V and 10 bases at J, leaving 7 bases unmatched. The germline V gene encodes CDR1 SGDLS and CDR2 YYNGEE. The CDR3 DNA follows: TGTGCCAGCAGCGCGGGACAGGGTCCCGGAGCTTTCTTT. Translating it yields CASSAGQGPGAFF.

This chain connects TRBV6-1 to TRBJ2-7, with D possibly matching TRBD2 (6 bases). Germline V lookup: CDR1 MNHNS, CDR2 SASEGT. This CDR3 is 14 amino acids long. The V and J ends lost 5 bases and 7 bases respectively, with 18 bases between them. The CDR3 DNA follows: TGTGCCAGCAGTCCCTTGGGGCGGGGTAAAGAGCAGTACTTC. It specifies CASSPLGRGKEQYF.

This chain joins TRBV6-2 or TRBV6-3 and TRBJ2-1, with TRBD1 matching 8 bases. With V trimmed by 10 bases and J by 5 bases, 7 bases remained unmatched. Germline-derived CDR1 and CDR2 are MNHEY and SVGEGT. CDR3 size: 13 residues. The CDR3 sequence is CAIGQGAHNEQFF. CDR3 in DNA: TGTGCCATCGGACAGGGTGCACACAATGAGCAGTTCTTC.

The rearrangement links TRBV30 to TRBJ2-7, with 12 bases matching TRBD2. This CDR3 spans 14 amino acids. V gave up 3 bases and J gave up 3 bases; unmatched junction bases: 3. Germline CDR1 and CDR2: GTSNPN and SVGIG (reference sequence). The DNA of the CDR3 is TGTGCCTGGAGCCTAGCGGGGGGGGTCTACGAGCAGTACTTC. This gives the protein CAWSLAGGVYEQYF.

This clonotype was counted only a few times. The rearrangement uses TRBV9 and TRBJ2-5; D possibly corresponds to TRBD2 (6 bases). Trimming cost V 4 bases and J 6 bases, with 16 bases left between them. Germline V gene lookup returns CDR1 SGDLS and CDR2 YYNGEE. This CDR3 spans 14 amino acids. The CDR3 bases are TGTGCCAGCAGCCCCCCTGCGGGGTCGAAGACCCAGTACTTC. It yields the protein CASSPPAGSKTQYF. The variable domain in full, with the rest retrieved from reference TRBV9 and TRBJ2-5, is DSGVTQTPKHLITATGQRVTLRCSPRSGDLSVYWYQQSLDQGLQFLIQYYNGEERAKGNILERFSAQQFPDLHSELNLSSLELGDSALYFCASSPPAGSKTQYFGPGTRLLVL.

This clonotype was counted at least ten times. This chain links TRBV2 with TRBJ2-3; 10 nucleotides agree with TRBD2. The CDR3 has 16 amino acids. V lost 5 bases and J lost 1; bases outside the gene matches: 6. Germline V gene sequence: CDR1 SNHLY, CDR2 FYNNEI. This CDR3 reads CASSLILAGRTDTQYF. The CDR3 DNA reads TGTGCCAGCAGTTTAATACTAGCGGGACGCACAGATACGCAGTATTTT.

V gene TRBV7-8 combines with J gene TRBJ1-4; D remains unclear. The length of the CDR3 is 15 residues. The germline CDR1 and CDR2 sequences are SGHVS and FQNEAQ. The ends were cut back, 5 bases at V and 0 bases at J, with 10 bases in the middle. The DNA for the CDR3 is TGTGCCAGCAGCGTGGGTGATGCAACTAATGAAAAACTGTTTTTT. Its translation: CASSVGDATNEKLFF.

The chain recombines TRBV24-1 with TRBJ2-1; D remains ambiguous. With 5 bases removed from V and 8 bases from J, the gap between germline ends came to 9 bases. CDR1 and CDR2 from the germline V gene are KGHDR and SFDVKD. The CDR3 sequence is 12 residues long. This chain's CDR3 is CATSALNDEQFF. DNA for the CDR3: TGTGCCACCAGTGCCCTTAACGATGAGCAGTTCTTC.

The chain uses TRBV28 and TRBJ2-1, with TRBD2 matching 10 bases. The CDR3 loop spans 15 amino acids. Germline CDR1 reads MDHEN; CDR2 reads SYDVKM. The junction had 3 bases not matched to a gene; V was cut back by 2 bases and J by 5 bases. CDR3 nucleotides: TGTGCCAGCAGTTTACTAGCGGGGGCGAACAATGAGCAGTTCTTC. Encoded protein: CASSLLAGANNEQFF.

The CDR3 region has the DNA TGTGCCAGCAGCTTCCACAGGGGGCGCGGAACTGAAGCTTTCTTT. This codes for CASSFHRGRGTEAFF. V and J are TRBV7-9 and TRBJ1-1; 9 bases map to TRBD1. Germline loops: CDR1 SEHNR, CDR2 FQNEAQ (reference sequence). This CDR3 region has 15 residues. V was pared by 3 bases and J by 5 bases, with 7 bases of the junction left unmatched.

The chain has TRBV15 and TRBJ2-7, with D perhaps TRBD1 or TRBD2 (5 bases each). The germline CDR1 and CDR2 sequences are LNHNV and YYDKDF (reference sequence). V was cut by 0 bases and J by 2 bases, with 14 bases left in between. This CDR3 is 16 amino acids long. The CDR3 is CATSRDLGTRTYEQYF. In DNA, the CDR3 is TGTGCCACCAGCAGAGATCTCGGGACGCGTACCTACGAGCAGTACTTC.

The rearrangement joins TRBV7-9 to TRBJ1-5; 7 bases are a match to TRBD1. This CDR3 region has 11 residues. Looked up from germline, CDR1 is SEHNR and CDR2 is FQNEAQ (reference sequence). The DNA of the CDR3 is TGTGCGACAGGGATGAATCAGCCCCAGCATTTT. This codes for CATGMNQPQHF.

This clonotype was recorded a few times. This chain uses TRBV25-1 with TRBJ2-3, with a tentative D call TRBD1 (5 bases). V lost 4 bases and J lost 5, with 10 bases in between. Looked up from germline, CDR1 is MGHDK and CDR2 is SYGVNS. This CDR3 has 13 amino acids. This CDR3 is CASSGQTIDTQYF. The CDR3 coding sequence is TGTGCCAGCAGTGGACAGACAATAGATACGCAGTATTTT.

V is TRBV20-1 and J is TRBJ1-3; 10 bases are shared with TRBD1. CDR3 length: 16 residues. J gave up 2 bases and V 1 base, and 5 bases lay outside the gene matches. Germline V gene sequence: CDR1 DFQATT, CDR2 SNEGSKA (reference sequence). CDR3 sequence reads: CSARAGTGVAGNTIYF. The CDR3 bases are TGCAGTGCTAGAGCAGGGACAGGGGTGGCTGGAAACACCATATATTTT.

This sequence joins TRBV6-1 and TRBJ2-5; TRBD1 aligns across 7 bases. The junction had 8 bases not matched to a gene; V was cut back by 6 bases and J by 7 bases. The CDR3 extends over 13 amino acids. Germline V gene data show CDR1 as MNHNS and CDR2 as SASEGT. CDR3 sequence (DNA): TGTGCCAGCAGGACGAGGGGGCCAGGGACCCAGTACTTC. Its translation: CASRTRGPGTQYF.

The sample holds a few counts of this clonotype. The chain is built from TRBV11-2 and TRBJ2-2; TRBD2 matches 7 bases. The CDR3 is 17 amino acids. Trimming at V came to 2 bases and at J to 4 bases, leaving 10 bases not matched to a gene. Germline values: CDR1 SGHAT, CDR2 FQNNGV. The CDR3 spells CASSLFLAASGTGELFF. CDR3 coding DNA: TGTGCCAGCAGCTTATTTCTAGCGGCATCGGGCACCGGGGAGCTGTTTTTT.

This chain connects TRBV2 to TRBJ1-5; D uncertain. This CDR3 has 15 residues. CDR1 SNHLY and CDR2 FYNNEI come from the germline V gene. The germline V and J ends were trimmed by 1 base and 1 base, with 8 bases remaining between them. DNA for the CDR3: TGTGCCAGCAGTGAAGATATGGGGAGCAATCAGCCCCAGCATTTT. Protein: CASSEDMGSNQPQHF.

The V call is TRBV20-1, the J call TRBJ1-5, with D possibly being TRBD1 (6 bases). CDR3 length: 15 amino acids. Trimming shortened V by 0 bases and J by 6 bases, and 15 bases separated the two germline ends. Per germline, CDR1 DFQATT and CDR2 SNEGSKA (reference sequence). Written as DNA, the CDR3 is TGCAGTGCTAGAGATCGAGGGGGGAGGGGTCAGCCCCAGCATTTT. It translates to CSARDRGGRGQPQHF.

This clonotype was seen only a few times. The chain is built from TRBV5-1 and TRBJ2-1; TRBD1 matches at 8 bases. CDR1 and CDR2 from the germline V gene are SGHRS and YFSETQ. The J segment lost 4 bases and the V segment lost 6 bases, leaving 3 bases of the junction unmatched. This CDR3 region has 13 residues. CDR3 bases: TGCGCCAGCACTACAGGGGGATACAATGAGCAGTTCTTC. Protein sequence: CASTTGGYNEQFF.

This clonotype was recorded a few times. The chain combines TRBV2 with TRBJ2-7; 7 nucleotides line up with TRBD2. Unmatched junction bases numbered 4, after V lost 8 bases and J lost 0 bases. Germline CDR1 reads SNHLY; CDR2 reads FYNNEI. This CDR3 has 13 residues. This chain's CDR3 is CASGGGFSYEQYF. CDR3 DNA sequence: TGTGCCAGCGGGGGGGGTTTCTCCTACGAGCAGTACTTC.